This TCR beta chain was profiled in a study of blood T cell repertoires in COVID-19. For the study at large: COVID-19 samples collected from the United States, Italy and Spain covered acute and convalescent phases. T cells, B-cell-depleted T cells, or PBMCs supplied cDNA or gDNA.

As handled by the study authors: Using reference gene primer amplification, nucleated cell counts were estimated. Sequencing was performed with immunoSEQ multiplex PCR; in TCRdb, only in-frame clones are kept and a portion is missing. D and trimming were read from the DNA, whereas the V and J calls and clone size are those reported in that table. Of about 59,000 clones detected, approximately 81% appear once; the ten largest clones hold roughly 28%. CDR3 length: 14 amino acids. Germline assignment: CDR1 SGHRS and CDR2 YFSETQ. Trimming took off 0 bases at V and 0 bases at J, with 6 bases between the two ends.

Sample: peripheral blood. This chain joins TRBV5-1 and TRBJ1-2; no clear D. The origin of this receptor is a woman of 80 years or more with active or convalescent COVID-19. CDR3 amino acids: CASSLDGTNYGYTF. The CDR3 DNA follows: TGCGCCAGCAGCTTGGACGGTACTAACTATGGCTACACCTTC. The entire variable domain, with the rest obtained from reference TRBV5-1 and TRBJ1-2, is as follows: KAGVTQTPRYLIKTRGQQVTLSCSPISGHRSVSWYQQTPGQGLQFLFEYFSETQRNKGNFPGRFSGRQFSNSRSEMNVSTLELGDSALYLCASSLDGTNYGYTFGSGTRLTVV.